The sequence of this TCR beta chain was determined in a study of CD8 T cells in Susac syndrome. Study results and limitations: By the study's own acknowledgment, its TCR sequencing and HLA analysis included relatively few individuals.

Controls were healthy donors (matched for age and sex). Through negative isolation, CD4+ and CD8+ T cells were obtained, while TEMRA cells were enriched using FACS. Random hexamers were used to reverse transcribe the RNA input (about 0.5 to 1 ug). The TCR beta CDR3 was amplified by immunoSEQ multiplex PCR across 54 Vbeta, 13 Jbeta. A single record per CDR3 protein comes from TCRdb applying MiXCR to the immunoSEQ multiplex PCR reads. The sample includes some 170,000 distinct CDR3 sequences, about 95% of them seen just once. Worth noting for this clonotype: Its antigen is not identified.

V lost 5 bases and J 1 base, leaving 11 bases between the germline ends. CDR1 and CDR2 (germline): SQVTM, ANQGSEA. The CDR3 has 13 amino acids. Sequencing input: CD4+ T cells from PBMCs. The sequence came from a human donor in good health. The chain couples TRBV29-1 to TRBJ1-1; D unresolved. As DNA, the CDR3 is TGCAGCGTTCGTGCCGACTCGAACACTGAAGCTTTCTTT. Translated: CSVRADSNTEAFF.